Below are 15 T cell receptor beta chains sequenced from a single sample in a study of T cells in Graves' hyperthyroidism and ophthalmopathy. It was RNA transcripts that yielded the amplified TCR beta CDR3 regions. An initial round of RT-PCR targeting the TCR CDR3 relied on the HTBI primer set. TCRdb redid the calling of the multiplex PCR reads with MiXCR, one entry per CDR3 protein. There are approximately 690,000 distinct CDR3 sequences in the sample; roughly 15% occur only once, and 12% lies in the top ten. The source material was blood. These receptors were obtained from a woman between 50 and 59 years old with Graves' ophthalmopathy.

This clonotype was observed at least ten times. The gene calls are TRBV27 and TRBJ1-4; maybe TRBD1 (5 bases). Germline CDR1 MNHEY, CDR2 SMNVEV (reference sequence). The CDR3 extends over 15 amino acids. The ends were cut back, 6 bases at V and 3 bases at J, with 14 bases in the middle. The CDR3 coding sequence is TGTGCCAGCAGACATCCGGGACCGGCTAATGAAAAACTGTTTTTT. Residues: CASRHPGPANEKLFF.

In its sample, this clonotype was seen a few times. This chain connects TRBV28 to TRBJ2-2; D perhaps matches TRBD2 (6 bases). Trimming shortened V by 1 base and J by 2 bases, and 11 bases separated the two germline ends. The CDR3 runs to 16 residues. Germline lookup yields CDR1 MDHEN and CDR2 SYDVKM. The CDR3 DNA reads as TGTGCCAGCAGTTTATTCGGGACTTTCAACACCGGGGAGCTGTTTTTT. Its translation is CASSLFGTFNTGELFF.

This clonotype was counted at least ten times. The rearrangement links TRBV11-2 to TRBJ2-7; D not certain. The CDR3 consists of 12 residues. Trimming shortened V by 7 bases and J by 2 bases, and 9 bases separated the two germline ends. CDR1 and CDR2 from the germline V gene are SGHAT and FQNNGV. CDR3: CASNHLTYEQYF. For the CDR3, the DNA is TGTGCCAGCAACCACTTGACCTACGAGCAGTACTTC.

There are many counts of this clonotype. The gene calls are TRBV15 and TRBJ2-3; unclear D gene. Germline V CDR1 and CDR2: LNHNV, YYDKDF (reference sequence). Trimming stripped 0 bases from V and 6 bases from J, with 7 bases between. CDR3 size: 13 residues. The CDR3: CATSRDVTDTQYF. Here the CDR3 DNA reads TGTGCCACCAGCAGAGATGTAACGGATACGCAGTATTTT.

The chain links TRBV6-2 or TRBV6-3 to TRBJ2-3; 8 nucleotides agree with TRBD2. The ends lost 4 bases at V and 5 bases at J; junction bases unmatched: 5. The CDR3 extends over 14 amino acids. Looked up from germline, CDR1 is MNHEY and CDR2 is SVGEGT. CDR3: CASSWIAGKDTQYF. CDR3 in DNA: TGTGCCAGCAGTTGGATAGCGGGAAAAGATACGCAGTATTTT.

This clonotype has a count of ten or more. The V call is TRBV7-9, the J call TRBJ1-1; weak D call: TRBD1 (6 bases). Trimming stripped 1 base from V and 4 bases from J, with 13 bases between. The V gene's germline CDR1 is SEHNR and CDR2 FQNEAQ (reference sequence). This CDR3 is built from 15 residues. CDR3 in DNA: TGTGCCAGCAGCTTAGGTGGGGTAGGGGGCACTGAAGCTTTCTTT. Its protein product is CASSLGGVGGTEAFF. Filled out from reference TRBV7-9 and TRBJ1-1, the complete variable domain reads DTGVSQNPRHKITKRGQNVTFRCDPISEHNRLYWYRQTLGQGPEFLTYFQNEAQLEKSRLLSDRFSAERPKGSFSTLEIQRTEQGDSAMYLCASSLGGVGGTEAFFGQGTRLTVV.

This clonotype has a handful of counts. Written as DNA, the CDR3 is TGCAGTGCAACTAGCGGGAGCCACGAGACCCAGTACTTC. This encodes CSATSGSHETQYF. V usage is TRBV20-1 and J usage is TRBJ2-5; TRBD2 agrees at 11 bases. CDR1 is DFQATT and CDR2 is SNEGSKA in the germline V gene (reference sequence). CDR3 length: 13 residues. V lost 6 bases and J lost 5; bases outside the gene matches: 5.

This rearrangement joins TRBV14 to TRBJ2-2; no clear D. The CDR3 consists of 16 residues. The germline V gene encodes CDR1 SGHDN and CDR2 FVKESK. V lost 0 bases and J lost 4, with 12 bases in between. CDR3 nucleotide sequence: TGTGCCAGCAGCCAAGATGCCGTGGCCATCACCGGGGAGCTGTTTTTT. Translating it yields CASSQDAVAITGELFF.

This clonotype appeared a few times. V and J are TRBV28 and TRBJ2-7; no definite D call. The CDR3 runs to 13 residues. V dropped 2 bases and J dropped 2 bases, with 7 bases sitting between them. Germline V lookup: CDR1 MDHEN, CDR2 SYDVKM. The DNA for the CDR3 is TGTGCCAGCAGTTTAGGGCCGCCCTACGAGCAGTACTTC. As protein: CASSLGPPYEQYF.

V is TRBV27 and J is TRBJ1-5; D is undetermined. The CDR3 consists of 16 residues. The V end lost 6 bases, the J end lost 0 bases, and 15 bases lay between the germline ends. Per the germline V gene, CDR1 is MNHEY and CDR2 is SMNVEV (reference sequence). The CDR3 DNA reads TGTGCCAGCAGGTTGGGGTTCGGGAATAGCAATCAGCCCCAGCATTTT. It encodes CASRLGFGNSNQPQHF.

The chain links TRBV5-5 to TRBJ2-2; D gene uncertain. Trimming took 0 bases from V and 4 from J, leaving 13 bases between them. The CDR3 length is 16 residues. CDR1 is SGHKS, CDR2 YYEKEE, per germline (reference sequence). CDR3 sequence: CASSLEMVVATGELFF. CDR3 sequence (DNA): TGTGCCAGCAGCTTGGAAATGGTGGTCGCCACCGGGGAGCTGTTTTTT.

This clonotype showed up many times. The CDR3 DNA reads as TGTGCCAGCAGCTTAGGTCGGGGTTACTATGGCTACACCTTC. As protein: CASSLGRGYYGYTF. The rearrangement links TRBV7-9 to TRBJ1-2; no clear D. CDR3 length: 14 amino acids. Trimming removed 1 base from V and 3 bases from J, with 9 bases in between. Per the germline V gene, CDR1 is SEHNR and CDR2 is FQNEAQ (reference sequence).

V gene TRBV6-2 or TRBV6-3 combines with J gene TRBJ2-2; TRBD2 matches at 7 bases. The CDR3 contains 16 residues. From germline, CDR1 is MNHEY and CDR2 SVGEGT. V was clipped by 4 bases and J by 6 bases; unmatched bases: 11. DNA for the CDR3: TGTGCCAGCAGTTTATATCGACTAGCATCTCCCGGGGAGCTGTTTTTT. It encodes CASSLYRLASPGELFF.

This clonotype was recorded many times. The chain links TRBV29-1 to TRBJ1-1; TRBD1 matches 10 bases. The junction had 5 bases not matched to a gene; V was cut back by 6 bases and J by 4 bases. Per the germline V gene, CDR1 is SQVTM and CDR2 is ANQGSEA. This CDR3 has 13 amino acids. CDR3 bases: TGCAGCGTGGGAGGACAGGGGGGCACTGAAGCTTTCTTT. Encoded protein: CSVGGQGGTEAFF.

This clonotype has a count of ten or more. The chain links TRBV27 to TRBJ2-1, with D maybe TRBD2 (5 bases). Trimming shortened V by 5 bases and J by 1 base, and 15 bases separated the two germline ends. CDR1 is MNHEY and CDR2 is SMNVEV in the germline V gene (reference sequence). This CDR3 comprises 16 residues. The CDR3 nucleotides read TGTGCCAGCAGTCGAGGGCCCCTTTGGTCCTACAATGAGCAGTTCTTC. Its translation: CASSRGPLWSYNEQFF.